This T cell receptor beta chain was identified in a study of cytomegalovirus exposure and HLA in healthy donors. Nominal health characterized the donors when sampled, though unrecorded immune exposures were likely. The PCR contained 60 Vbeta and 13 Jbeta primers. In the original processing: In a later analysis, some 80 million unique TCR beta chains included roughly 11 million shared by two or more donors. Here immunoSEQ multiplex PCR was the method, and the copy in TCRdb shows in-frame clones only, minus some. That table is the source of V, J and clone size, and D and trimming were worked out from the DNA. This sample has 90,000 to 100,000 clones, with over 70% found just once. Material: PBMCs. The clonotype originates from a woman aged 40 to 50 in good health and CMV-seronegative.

DNA for the CDR3: TGTGCCAGCAGCCCCGGGGGACAGTACGAGCAGTACTTC. Its translation: CASSPGGQYEQYF. The V call is TRBV7-8, the J call TRBJ2-7, with D maybe TRBD1 (7 bases). CDR1 SGHVS and CDR2 FQNEAQ come from the germline V gene. The CDR3 contains 13 residues. Trimming stripped 5 bases from V and 4 bases from J, with 12 bases between.